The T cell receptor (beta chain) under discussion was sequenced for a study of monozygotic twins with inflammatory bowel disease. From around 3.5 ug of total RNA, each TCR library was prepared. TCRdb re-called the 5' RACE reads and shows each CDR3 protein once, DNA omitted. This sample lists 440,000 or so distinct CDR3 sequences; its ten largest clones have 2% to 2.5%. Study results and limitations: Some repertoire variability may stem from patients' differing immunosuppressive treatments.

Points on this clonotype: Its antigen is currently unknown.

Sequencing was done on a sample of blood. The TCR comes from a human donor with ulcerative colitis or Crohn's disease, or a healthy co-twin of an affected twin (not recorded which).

CDR3 region: CASSDESFNYGYTF. The chain links TRBV5-5 to TRBJ1-2. There are 14 residues in the CDR3. Germline V CDR1 and CDR2: SGHKS, YYEKEE (reference sequence).